Listed below are T cell receptor beta chains from one sample, sequenced in a study of Ad26.COV2.S vaccination and SARS-CoV-2 variants. Sequencing used immunoSEQ multiplex PCR; TCRdb keeps in-frame clones, though not all of them. The data show roughly 510,000 clones, 87% seen once. The sequencing here drew on peripheral blood, taken in a trial of Ad26.COV2.S vaccine versus placebo. These receptors all come from a person between 18 and 60 years old who received the Ad26.COV2.S COVID-19 vaccine or a placebo. CDR3s include the opening cysteine and the closing phenylalanine or tryptophan. D genes are given only for firm matches. Clone size is not always given. Where it is, it says once, few, many or a class for expanded clones.

V	size	D	J	CDR3	DNA
TRBV6-2/TRBV6-3	-	-	TRBJ2-7	CASSPATAGSYEQYF	TGTGCCAGCAGTCCGGCGACGGCCGGCTCCTACGAGCAGTACTTC
TRBV3-1/TRBV3-2	-	TRBD2	TRBJ2-7	CASSSTSDLYEQYF	TGTGCCAGCAGCTCGACTAGCGACCTCTACGAGCAGTACTTC
TRBV19	-	-	TRBJ2-2	CASKGGPLRRRSRELFF	TGTGCCAGTAAAGGCGGCCCTCTCCGTAGGCGGTCCAGGGAGCTGTTTTTT
TRBV7-8	-	-	TRBJ1-5	CASSLARQTSNQPQHF	TGTGCCAGCAGCTTAGCCCGACAGACTAGCAATCAGCCCCAGCATTTT
TRBV10-3	-	TRBD1	TRBJ2-5	CAISGFPTGEIWKETQYF	TGTGCCATCAGTGGGTTCCCTACAGGGGAGATTTGGAAAGAGACCCAGTACTTC
TRBV6-5	-	TRBD1	TRBJ2-3	CASKTTGTGDHTQYF	TGTGCCAGCAAAACAACCGGGACAGGGGACCATACGCAGTATTTT
TRBV4-1	-	-	TRBJ1-4	CASSQTPGRGVYEKLFF	TGCGCCAGCAGCCAAACCCCCGGTCGAGGGGTTTATGAAAAACTGTTTTTT
TRBV11-1	few	-	TRBJ2-7	CASSLWAEQYF	TGTGCCAGCAGCTTATGGGCCGAGCAGTACTTC
TRBV30	-	-	TRBJ1-3	CAWSVSGNTIYF	TGTGCCTGGAGTGTTTCTGGAAACACCATATATTTT
TRBV2	-	TRBD2	TRBJ2-1	CASSEGTSGPYNEQFF	TGTGCCAGCAGTGAAGGGACTAGCGGGCCTTACAATGAGCAGTTCTTC
TRBV5-1	-	-	TRBJ1-1	CASSQTLRTEAFF	TGCGCCAGCAGCCAGACCCTCCGGACTGAAGCTTTCTTT
TRBV7-9	-	TRBD1	TRBJ2-7	CASSLGGQGIGGQYF	TGTGCCAGCAGCTTAGGGGGACAGGGCATTGGCGGGCAGTACTTC
TRBV19	once	-	TRBJ2-7	CASSIGERLSKQYF	TGTGCCAGTAGTATTGGGGAACGTCTTTCGAAGCAGTACTTC
TRBV6-1	-	-	TRBJ1-6	CASSERSGPLHF	TGTGCCAGCAGTGAAAGATCCGGCCCCCTCCACTTT
TRBV28	-	-	TRBJ2-7	CASSLSGPDYEQYF	TGTGCCAGCAGTTTGTCCGGCCCCGACTACGAGCAGTACTTC
TRBV15	-	-	TRBJ2-5	CATSPTATRSETQYF	TGTGCCACCTCCCCCACCGCTACCAGGTCGGAGACCCAGTACTTC
TRBV6-5	-	TRBD1	TRBJ1-6	CASKTGVGSPLHF	TGTGCCAGCAAAACAGGGGTCGGTTCACCCCTCCACTTT
TRBV9	-	-	TRBJ2-1	CASSVAGGAWTSSYNEQFF	TGTGCCAGCAGCGTAGCTGGGGGGGCTTGGACAAGCTCCTACAATGAGCAGTTCTTC
TRBV14	once	-	TRBJ2-3	CASSQEVDRLYF	TGTGCCAGCAGCCAAGAAGTAGATCGCTTGTATTTT
TRBV5-1	-	TRBD1	TRBJ2-5	CASYRQGSWETQYF	TGCGCCAGCTACCGACAGGGTAGTTGGGAGACCCAGTACTTC
TRBV5-1	-	TRBD1	TRBJ2-2	CASSSRTGVNTGELFF	TGCGCCAGCAGCTCGAGGACAGGGGTGAACACCGGGGAGCTGTTTTTT
TRBV5-1	many	-	TRBJ2-2	CASSLTKDSGTGELFF	TGCGCCAGCAGCTTGACGAAGGATTCGGGTACCGGGGAGCTGTTTTTT
TRBV24-1	-	-	TRBJ2-1	CATSDLYNEQFF	TGTGCCACCAGTGATTTGTACAATGAGCAGTTCTTC
TRBV6-2/TRBV6-3	-	TRBD2	TRBJ2-7	CASSRTSGTAYEQYF	TGTGCCAGCAGTCGGACTAGCGGGACAGCCTACGAGCAGTACTTC
TRBV6-5	-	-	TRBJ2-1	CASTTGTTGGQFF	TGTGCCAGCACCACAGGGACTACGGGAGGGCAGTTCTTC
TRBV6-2/TRBV6-3	-	-	TRBJ1-2	CASSGQWVNYGYTF	TGTGCCAGCAGCGGTCAGTGGGTTAACTATGGCTACACCTTC
TRBV28	-	TRBD2	TRBJ2-1	CASSSPPGLAGKSSYNEQFF	TGTGCCAGCAGTTCCCCCCCGGGACTAGCGGGAAAATCCTCCTACAATGAGCAGTTCTTC
TRBV30	-	TRBD1	TRBJ1-5	CALSGRGGVNQPQHF	TGTGCCTTGTCCGGCAGGGGGGGTGTAAATCAGCCCCAGCATTTT
TRBV9	-	-	TRBJ2-3	CASSVGPSLTDTQYF	TGTGCCAGCAGCGTAGGCCCGAGCCTCACAGATACGCAGTATTTT
TRBV7-2	-	-	TRBJ1-6	CASSLGLRGSSSPLHF	TGTGCCAGCAGCTTAGGTCTGCGGGGAAGTAGTTCACCCCTCCACTTT
TRBV10-3	-	-	TRBJ2-7	CAISALAGYEQYF	TGTGCCATCAGTGCACTAGCCGGCTACGAGCAGTACTTC
TRBV15	-	-	TRBJ1-4	CATSRDGSEKLFF	TGTGCCACCAGCAGAGATGGGAGTGAAAAACTGTTTTTT
TRBV19	-	TRBD1	TRBJ2-1	CASTVGTVRNEQFF	TGTGCCAGTACCGTCGGGACAGTTAGGAATGAGCAGTTCTTC
TRBV7-8	-	-	TRBJ1-1	CASRSGTVNTEAFF	TGTGCCAGCAGGTCCGGGACGGTGAACACTGAAGCTTTCTTT
TRBV27	once	-	TRBJ1-2	CASSLTNRAYGYTF	TGTGCCAGCAGTCTCACTAATCGTGCCTATGGCTACACCTTC
TRBV30	-	TRBD1	TRBJ1-6	CAWSEGGQGAPLHF	TGTGCCTGGAGTGAAGGGGGACAGGGGGCACCCCTCCACTTT
TRBV28	-	-	TRBJ2-7	CASSLTGGPTYEQYF	TGTGCCAGCAGTTTGACGGGGGGCCCTACCTACGAGCAGTACTTC
TRBV6-6	-	-	TRBJ1-3	CASEYTPGGNTIYF	TGTGCCAGCGAATACACTCCGGGGGGAAACACCATATATTTT
TRBV5-1	-	-	TRBJ2-3	CASSLGAARSDTQYF	TGCGCCAGCAGCTTGGGAGCGGCCCGATCGGATACGCAGTATTTT
TRBV5-1	once	TRBD1	TRBJ1-2	CASSSGQGGYGYTF	TGCGCCAGCAGCTCGGGACAGGGTGGTTATGGCTACACCTTC
TRBV2	-	TRBD2	TRBJ2-1	CASSRIAGNEQFF	TGTGCCAGCAGTCGGATAGCGGGCAATGAGCAGTTCTTC
TRBV6-5	-	-	TRBJ2-2	CASSPSGQFGELFF	TGTGCCAGCAGCCCATCCGGACAGTTTGGGGAGCTGTTTTTT
TRBV5-1	few	-	TRBJ2-3	CASSLGAAATTDTQYF	TGCGCCAGCAGCTTGGGGGCAGCAGCTACTACAGATACGCAGTATTTT
TRBV20-1	-	TRBD1	TRBJ2-7	CSASEWTGREQYF	TGCAGTGCTAGTGAGTGGACAGGGCGCGAGCAGTACTTC
TRBV9	-	-	TRBJ2-7	CASSPRTQPYEQYF	TGTGCCAGCAGCCCCCGGACACAGCCCTACGAGCAGTACTTC
TRBV30	-	-	TRBJ1-2	CAWAQGSYGYTF	TGTGCCTGGGCACAGGGAAGCTATGGCTACACCTTC
TRBV7-3	-	TRBD2	TRBJ2-1	CASSLRSSGVSYNEQFF	TGTGCCAGCAGCTTACGCTCTAGCGGGGTCTCCTACAATGAGCAGTTCTTC
TRBV3-1/TRBV3-2	-	TRBD2	TRBJ2-7	CASSPLAGGPVEQYF	TGTGCCAGCAGCCCCCTAGCGGGAGGGCCTGTCGAGCAGTACTTC
TRBV3-1/TRBV3-2	-	-	TRBJ2-7	CASSQSYEQYF	TGTGCCAGCAGCCAAAGCTACGAGCAGTACTTC
TRBV28	-	-	TRBJ1-6	CASSPPGTTVSLHF	TGTGCCAGCAGTCCCCCCGGGACTACAGTCTCCCTCCACTTT
TRBV7-6	-	TRBD1	TRBJ2-7	CASSLDAQGKTEQYF	TGTGCCAGCAGCTTAGACGCACAGGGGAAGACCGAGCAGTACTTC
TRBV27	-	TRBD2	TRBJ2-3	CASSSSGRDTDTQYF	TGTGCCAGCAGTTCGAGCGGGAGGGACACAGATACGCAGTATTTT
TRBV4-1	-	TRBD2	TRBJ2-1	CASSQGAGLTKNEQFF	TGCGCCAGCAGCCAAGGTGCGGGACTAACGAAGAATGAGCAGTTCTTC